The rows below give T cell receptor beta chains drawn from one sample of a study of shared clonotypes between healthy human individuals. The table came from immunoSEQ multiplex PCR; TCRdb's copy has only in-frame clones and leaves some out. The sample has fewer than 550,000 clones; around 79% are singletons. Sample: PBMCs. These receptors were taken from a woman in her thirties or forties in good health. Some clones in this sample may be carry-over from other donors' samples. The CDR3 runs from the conserved cysteine through the conserved F or W. Each record gives: J gene, D gene, V gene, clone size, CDR3 DNA, CDR3 protein. A D gene is named only where the DNA matches it firmly. Rows give clone size only sometimes, using once, few, many, or a class for an expanded clone.

TRBJ1-1,TRBD1,TRBV18,.,TGTGCCAGCTCACCACCGGACAGGGACGTCTCCAACACTGAAGCTTTCTTT,CASSPPDRDVSNTEAFF
TRBJ2-1,TRBD2,TRBV5-1,.,TGCGCCAGCAGCCCCCCCCTCCTAGCGGGAGACAATGAGCAGTTCTTC,CASSPPLLAGDNEQFF
TRBJ1-1,.,TRBV27,.,TGTGCCAGCAGTTTAAGGGAGAACACTGAAGCTTTCTTT,CASSLRENTEAFF
TRBJ2-5,.,TRBV7-6,.,TGTGCCAGCAGCCCCCAGGGTAGTAGGGGAGAGACCCAGTACTTC,CASSPQGSRGETQYF
TRBJ1-1,.,TRBV21-1,.,TGTGCCAGCAGAAGGGACAGGGAGTTGAACACTGAAGCTTTCTTT,CASRRDRELNTEAFF
TRBJ1-1,.,TRBV6-1,.,TGTGCCAGCAGTGAAGGAAGGCACACTGAAGCTTTCTTT,CASSEGRHTEAFF
TRBJ2-6,TRBD1,TRBV5-5,.,TGTGCCAGCAGCCGGACAGGCTTGTCTGGGGCCAACGTCCTGACTTTC,CASSRTGLSGANVLTF
TRBJ2-6,.,TRBV30,.,TGTGCCTGGAGGAGAAGCTCTGGGGCCAACGTCCTGACTTTC,CAWRRSSGANVLTF
TRBJ2-7,.,TRBV5-5,.,TGTGCCAGCAGCTTGTTGATGGGGTTTCACGAGCAGTACTTC,CASSLLMGFHEQYF
TRBJ2-1,.,TRBV6-4,.,TGTGCCAGCAGACCCACGGGACACCTGGGGAATGAGCAGTTCTTC,CASRPTGHLGNEQFF
TRBJ2-7,.,TRBV27,.,TGTGCCAGCAGTTTCCGACAGACTTCCTACGAGCAGTACTTC,CASSFRQTSYEQYF
TRBJ2-1,.,TRBV5-4,once,TGTGCCAGCAGCTTGGACAGTCCGAGCCACAATGAGCAGTTCTTC,CASSLDSPSHNEQFF
TRBJ1-1,.,TRBV7-9,once,TGTGCCAGCAGCAGGGCGGGGGGCATCGGCACTGAAGCTTTCTTT,CASSRAGGIGTEAFF
TRBJ2-5,.,TRBV5-1,.,TGCGCCAGCAGCTCCAATGGACCTCCGCAAGAGACCCAGTACTTC,CASSSNGPPQETQYF
TRBJ1-4,.,TRBV5-3,.,TGTGCCAGGAAGGGAGCGACTAATGAAAAACTGTTTTTT,CARKGATNEKLFF
TRBJ1-4,.,TRBV10-3,.,TGTGTCATCAGTGAGTCAGGACGGGAAAAACTGTTTTTT,CVISESGREKLFF
TRBJ1-2,.,TRBV5-1,.,TGCGCCAGCAGCTTGCGCACGAACTATGGCTACACCTTC,CASSLRTNYGYTF
TRBJ1-3,.,TRBV30,.,TGTGCCTGGAGTTGGGCAGGGTGGGCTTCTGGAAACACCATATATTTT,CAWSWAGWASGNTIYF
TRBJ2-6,.,TRBV5-4,.,TGTGCCAGCAGCTTGGATGGCTCTTTTGGGGCCAACGTCCTGACTTTC,CASSLDGSFGANVLTF
TRBJ2-5,TRBD1,TRBV7-9,.,TGTGCCAGCAGCCCGGGCCGCCCGACAGGGAGAGAGACCCAGTACTTC,CASSPGRPTGRETQYF
TRBJ1-2,.,TRBV7-2,.,TGTGCCAGCAGGTCAGGGCGGTCCGGAGATAATAACTATGGCTACACCTTC,CASRSGRSGDNNYGYTF
TRBJ1-3,.,TRBV18,once,TGTGCCAGCTCACCGGAGACAGGAACTGGGGGAAACACCATATATTTT,CASSPETGTGGNTIYF